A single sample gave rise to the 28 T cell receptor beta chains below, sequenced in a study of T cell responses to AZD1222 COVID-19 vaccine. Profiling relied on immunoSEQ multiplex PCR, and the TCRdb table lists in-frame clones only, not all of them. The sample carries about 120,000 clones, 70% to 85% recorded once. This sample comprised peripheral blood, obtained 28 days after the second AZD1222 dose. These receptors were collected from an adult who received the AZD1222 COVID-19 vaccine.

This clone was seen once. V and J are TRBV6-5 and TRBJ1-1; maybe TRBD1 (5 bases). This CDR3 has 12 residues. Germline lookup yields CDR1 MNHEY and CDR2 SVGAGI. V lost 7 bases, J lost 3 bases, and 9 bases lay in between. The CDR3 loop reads CASKGKYTEAFF. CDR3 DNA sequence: TGTGCCAGCAAGGGGAAGTACACTGAAGCTTTCTTT.

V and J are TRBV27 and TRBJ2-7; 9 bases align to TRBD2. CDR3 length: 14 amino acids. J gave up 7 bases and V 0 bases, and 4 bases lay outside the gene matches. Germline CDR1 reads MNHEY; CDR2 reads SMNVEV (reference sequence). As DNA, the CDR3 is TGTGCCAGCAGTTTATCGGCTAGCGGGGAGGAGCAGTACTTC. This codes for CASSLSASGEEQYF.

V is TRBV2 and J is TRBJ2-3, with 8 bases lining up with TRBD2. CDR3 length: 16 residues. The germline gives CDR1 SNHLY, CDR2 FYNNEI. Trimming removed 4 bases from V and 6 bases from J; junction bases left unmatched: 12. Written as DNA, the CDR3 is TGTGCCAGCAGTGCAAAACCGGGACTAGTTAGCGATACGCAGTATTTT. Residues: CASSAKPGLVSDTQYF.

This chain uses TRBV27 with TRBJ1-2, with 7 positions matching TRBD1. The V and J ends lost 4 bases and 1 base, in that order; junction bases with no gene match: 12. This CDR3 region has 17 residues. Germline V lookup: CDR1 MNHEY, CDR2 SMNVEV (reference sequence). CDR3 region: CASSSAATGKFNYGYTF. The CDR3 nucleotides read TGTGCCAGCAGTTCCGCGGCGACAGGGAAGTTTAACTATGGCTACACCTTC.

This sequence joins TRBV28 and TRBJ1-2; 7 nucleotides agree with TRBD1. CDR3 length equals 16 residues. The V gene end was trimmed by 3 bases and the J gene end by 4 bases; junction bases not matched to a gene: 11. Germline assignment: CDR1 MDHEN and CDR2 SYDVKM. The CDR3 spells CASSLSRDSYRYGYTF. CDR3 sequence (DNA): TGTGCCAGCAGTTTGTCCCGGGACAGCTACCGCTATGGCTACACCTTC.

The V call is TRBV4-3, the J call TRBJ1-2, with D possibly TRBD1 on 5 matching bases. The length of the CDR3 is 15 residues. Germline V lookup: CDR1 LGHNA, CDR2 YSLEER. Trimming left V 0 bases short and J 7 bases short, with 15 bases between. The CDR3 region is CASSQDGSVGAGYTF. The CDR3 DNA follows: TGCGCCAGCAGCCAAGATGGGTCAGTCGGGGCTGGCTACACCTTC.

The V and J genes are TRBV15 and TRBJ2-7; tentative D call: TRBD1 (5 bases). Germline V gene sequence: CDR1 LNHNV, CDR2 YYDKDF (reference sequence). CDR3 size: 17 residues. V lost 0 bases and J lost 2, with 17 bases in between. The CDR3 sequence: CATSRDWGRAEAYEQYF. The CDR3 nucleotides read TGTGCCACCAGCAGAGATTGGGGCAGGGCAGAAGCCTACGAGCAGTACTTC.

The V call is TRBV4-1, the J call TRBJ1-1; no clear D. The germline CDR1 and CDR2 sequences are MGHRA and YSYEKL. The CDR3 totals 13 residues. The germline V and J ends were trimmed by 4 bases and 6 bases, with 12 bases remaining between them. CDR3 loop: CASSPVRGAEAFF. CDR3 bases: TGCGCCAGCAGCCCAGTCCGAGGCGCTGAAGCTTTCTTT.

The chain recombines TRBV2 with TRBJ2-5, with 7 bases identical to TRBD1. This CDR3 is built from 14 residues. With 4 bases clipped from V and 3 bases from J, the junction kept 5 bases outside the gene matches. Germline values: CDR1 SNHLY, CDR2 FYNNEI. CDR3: CASSADRAEETQYF. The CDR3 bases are TGTGCCAGCAGTGCAGACAGGGCAGAAGAGACCCAGTACTTC.

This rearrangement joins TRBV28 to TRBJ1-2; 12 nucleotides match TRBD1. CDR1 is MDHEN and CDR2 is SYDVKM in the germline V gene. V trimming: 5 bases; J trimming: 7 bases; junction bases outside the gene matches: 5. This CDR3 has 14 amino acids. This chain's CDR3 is CASSLGQGAGGYTF. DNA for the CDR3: TGTGCCAGCAGTCTGGGACAGGGGGCAGGTGGCTACACCTTC.

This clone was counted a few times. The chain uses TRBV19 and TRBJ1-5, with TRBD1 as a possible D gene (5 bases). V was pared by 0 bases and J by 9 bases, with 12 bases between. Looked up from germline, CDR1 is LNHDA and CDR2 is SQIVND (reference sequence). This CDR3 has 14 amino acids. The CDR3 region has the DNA TGTGCCAGTAGTATAGACAGGGAAACGCGGCCCCAGCATTTT. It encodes CASSIDRETRPQHF.

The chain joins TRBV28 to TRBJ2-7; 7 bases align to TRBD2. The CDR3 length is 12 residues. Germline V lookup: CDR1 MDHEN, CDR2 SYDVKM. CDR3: CDTSGVPYEQYF. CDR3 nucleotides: TGTGATACGAGCGGGGTTCCCTACGAGCAGTACTTC.

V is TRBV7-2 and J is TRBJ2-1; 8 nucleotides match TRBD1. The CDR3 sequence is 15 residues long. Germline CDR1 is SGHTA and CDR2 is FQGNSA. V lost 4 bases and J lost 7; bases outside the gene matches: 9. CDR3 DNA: TGTGCCAGCAGCTCCTTTAACAGGGGGGTGAATGAGCAGTTCTTC. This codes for CASSSFNRGVNEQFF. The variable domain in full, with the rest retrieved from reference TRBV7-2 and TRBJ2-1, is GAGVSQSPSNKVTEKGKDVELRCDPISGHTALYWYRQSLGQGLEFLIYFQGNSAPDKSGLPSDRFSAERTGGSVSTLTIQRTQQEDSAVYLCASSSFNRGVNEQFFGPGTRLTVL.

For the CDR3, the DNA is TGTGCCACCAGCAGAGATGGGGTAGGGTACACCGGGGAGCTGTTTTTT. It is translated as CATSRDGVGYTGELFF. The genes are TRBV15 and TRBJ2-2; no reliable D call. This CDR3 comprises 16 residues. Trimming took off 0 bases at V and 3 bases at J, with 11 bases between the two ends. Looked up from germline, CDR1 is LNHNV and CDR2 is YYDKDF (reference sequence).

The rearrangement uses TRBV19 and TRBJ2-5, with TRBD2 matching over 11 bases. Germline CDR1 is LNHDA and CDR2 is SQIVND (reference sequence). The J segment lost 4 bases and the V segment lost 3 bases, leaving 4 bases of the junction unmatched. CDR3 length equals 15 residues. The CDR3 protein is CASSIVTSGGETQYF. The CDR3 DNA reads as TGTGCCAGTAGTATCGTCACTAGCGGGGGAGAGACCCAGTACTTC. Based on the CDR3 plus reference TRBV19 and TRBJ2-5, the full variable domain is DGGITQSPKYLFRKEGQNVTLSCEQNLNHDAMYWYRQDPGQGLRLIYYSQIVNDFQKGDIAEGYSVSREKKESFPLTVTSAQKNPTAFYLCASSIVTSGGETQYFGPGTRLLVL.

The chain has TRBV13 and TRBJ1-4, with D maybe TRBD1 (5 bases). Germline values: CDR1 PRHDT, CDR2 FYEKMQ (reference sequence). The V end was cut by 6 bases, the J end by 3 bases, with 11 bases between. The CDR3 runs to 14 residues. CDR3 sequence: CASSKGRANEKLFF. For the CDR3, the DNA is TGTGCCAGCAGTAAGGGGCGTGCTAATGAAAAACTGTTTTTT. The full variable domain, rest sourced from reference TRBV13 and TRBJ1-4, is AAGVIQSPRHLIKEKRETATLKCYPIPRHDTVYWYQQGPGQDPQFLISFYEKMQSDKGSIPDRFSAQQFSDYHSELNMSSLELGDSALYFCASSKGRANEKLFFGSGTQLSVL.

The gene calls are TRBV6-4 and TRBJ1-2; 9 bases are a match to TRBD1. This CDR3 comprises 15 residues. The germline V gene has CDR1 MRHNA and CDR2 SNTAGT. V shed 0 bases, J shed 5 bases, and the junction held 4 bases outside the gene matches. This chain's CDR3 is CASSDSGQGKYGYTF. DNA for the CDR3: TGTGCCAGCAGTGACTCGGGACAGGGAAAATATGGCTACACCTTC.

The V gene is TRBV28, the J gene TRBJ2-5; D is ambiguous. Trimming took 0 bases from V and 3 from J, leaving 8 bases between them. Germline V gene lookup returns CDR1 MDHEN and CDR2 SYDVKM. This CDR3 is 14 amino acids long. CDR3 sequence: CASSLWDPKETQYF. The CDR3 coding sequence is TGTGCCAGCAGTTTATGGGATCCCAAAGAGACCCAGTACTTC.

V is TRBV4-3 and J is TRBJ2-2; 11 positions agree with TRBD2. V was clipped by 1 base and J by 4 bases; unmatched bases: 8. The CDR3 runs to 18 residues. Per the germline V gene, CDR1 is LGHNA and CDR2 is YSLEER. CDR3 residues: CASSQANSGGAVTGELFF. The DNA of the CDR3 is TGCGCCAGCAGCCAAGCGAATAGCGGGGGGGCCGTCACCGGGGAGCTGTTTTTT.

DNA of the CDR3: TGCGCCAGCAGCCAATTAGGGGGGGACACTGAAGCTTTCTTT. Its translation: CASSQLGGDTEAFF. The chain has TRBV4-1 and TRBJ1-1, with D possibly matching TRBD1 (6 bases). Germline V gene sequence: CDR1 MGHRA, CDR2 YSYEKL. This CDR3 contains 14 residues. Trimming shortened V by 2 bases and J by 3 bases, and 10 bases separated the two germline ends.

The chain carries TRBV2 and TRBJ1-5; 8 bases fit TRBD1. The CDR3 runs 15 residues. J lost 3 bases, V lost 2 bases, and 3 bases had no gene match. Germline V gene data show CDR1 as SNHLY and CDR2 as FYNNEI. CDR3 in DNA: TGTGCCAGCAGTGAATTACAGGGGGACAATCAGCCCCAGCATTTT. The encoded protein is CASSELQGDNQPQHF.

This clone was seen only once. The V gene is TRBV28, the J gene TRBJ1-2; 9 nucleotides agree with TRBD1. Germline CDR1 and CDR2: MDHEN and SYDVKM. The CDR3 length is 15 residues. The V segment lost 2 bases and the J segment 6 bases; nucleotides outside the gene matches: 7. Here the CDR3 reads CASSLGRDRVNGYTF. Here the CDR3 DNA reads TGTGCCAGCAGTTTAGGCCGGGACAGGGTAAATGGCTACACCTTC.

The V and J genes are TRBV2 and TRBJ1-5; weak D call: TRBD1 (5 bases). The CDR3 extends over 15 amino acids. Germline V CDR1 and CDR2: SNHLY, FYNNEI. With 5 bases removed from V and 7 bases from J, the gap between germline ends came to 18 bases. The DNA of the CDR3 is TGTGCCAGCAGTTGGAATAGAGGACGGGGGCAGCCCCAGCATTTT. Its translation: CASSWNRGRGQPQHF. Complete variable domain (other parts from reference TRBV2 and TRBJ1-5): EPEVTQTPSHQVTQMGQEVILRCVPISNHLYFYWYRQILGQKVEFLVSFYNNEISEKSEIFDDQFSVERPDGSNFTLKIRSTKLEDSAMYFCASSWNRGRGQPQHFGDGTRLSIL.

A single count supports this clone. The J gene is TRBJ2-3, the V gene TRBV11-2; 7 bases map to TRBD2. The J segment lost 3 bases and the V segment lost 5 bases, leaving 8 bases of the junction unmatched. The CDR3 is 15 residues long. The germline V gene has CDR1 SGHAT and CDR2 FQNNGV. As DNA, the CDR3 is TGTGCCAGCAGCCCGGGGAGGGCGGGGACAGATACGCAGTATTTT. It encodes CASSPGRAGTDTQYF.

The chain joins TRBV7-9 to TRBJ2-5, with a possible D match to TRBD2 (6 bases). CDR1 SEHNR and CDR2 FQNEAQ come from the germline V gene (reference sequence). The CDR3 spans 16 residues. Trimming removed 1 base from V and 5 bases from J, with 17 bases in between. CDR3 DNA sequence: TGTGCCAGCAGCTTAGAACACGCGGGAAGGGAGGAGACCCAGTACTTC. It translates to CASSLEHAGREETQYF.

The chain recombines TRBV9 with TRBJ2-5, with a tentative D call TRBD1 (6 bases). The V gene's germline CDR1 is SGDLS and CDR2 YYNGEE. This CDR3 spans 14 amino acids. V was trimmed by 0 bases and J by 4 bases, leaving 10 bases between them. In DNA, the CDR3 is TGTGCCAGCAGCGTAGGTGGGACAACAGAGACCCAGTACTTC. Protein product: CASSVGGTTETQYF.

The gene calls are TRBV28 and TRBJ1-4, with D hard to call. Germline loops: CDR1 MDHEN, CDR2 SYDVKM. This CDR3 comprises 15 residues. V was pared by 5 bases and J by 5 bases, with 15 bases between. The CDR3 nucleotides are TGTGCCAGCAGTCCCCCAGGAACCGTAAATGAAAAACTGTTTTTT. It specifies CASSPPGTVNEKLFF.

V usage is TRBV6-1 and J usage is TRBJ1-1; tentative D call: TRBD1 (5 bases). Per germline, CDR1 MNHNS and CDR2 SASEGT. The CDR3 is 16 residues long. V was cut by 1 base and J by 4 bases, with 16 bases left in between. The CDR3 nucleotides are TGTGCCAGCAGTGAAGGAACGGGGACCTGGGGCACTGAAGCTTTCTTT. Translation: CASSEGTGTWGTEAFF.